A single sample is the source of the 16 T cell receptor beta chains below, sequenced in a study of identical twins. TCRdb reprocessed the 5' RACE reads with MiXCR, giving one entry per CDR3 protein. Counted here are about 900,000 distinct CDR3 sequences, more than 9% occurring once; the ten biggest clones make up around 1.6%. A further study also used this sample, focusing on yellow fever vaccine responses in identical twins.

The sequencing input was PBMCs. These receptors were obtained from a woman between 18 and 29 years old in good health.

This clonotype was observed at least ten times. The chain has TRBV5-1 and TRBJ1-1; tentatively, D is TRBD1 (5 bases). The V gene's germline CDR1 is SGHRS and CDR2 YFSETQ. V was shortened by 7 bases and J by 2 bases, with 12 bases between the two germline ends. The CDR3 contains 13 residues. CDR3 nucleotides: TGCGCCAGCCGGGGACGCATCAACACTGAAGCTTTCTTT. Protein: CASRGRINTEAFF. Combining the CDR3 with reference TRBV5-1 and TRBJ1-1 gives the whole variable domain KAGVTQTPRYLIKTRGQQVTLSCSPISGHRSVSWYQQTPGQGLQFLFEYFSETQRNKGNFPGRFSGRQFSNSRSEMNVSTLELGDSALYLCASRGRINTEAFFGQGTRLTVV.

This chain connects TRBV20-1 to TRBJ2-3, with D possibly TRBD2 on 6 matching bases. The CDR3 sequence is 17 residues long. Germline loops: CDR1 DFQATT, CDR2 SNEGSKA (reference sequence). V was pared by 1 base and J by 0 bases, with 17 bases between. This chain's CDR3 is CSARGLSGGPSTDTQYF. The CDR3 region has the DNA TGCAGTGCTAGAGGACTTAGCGGAGGACCTAGCACAGATACGCAGTATTTT.

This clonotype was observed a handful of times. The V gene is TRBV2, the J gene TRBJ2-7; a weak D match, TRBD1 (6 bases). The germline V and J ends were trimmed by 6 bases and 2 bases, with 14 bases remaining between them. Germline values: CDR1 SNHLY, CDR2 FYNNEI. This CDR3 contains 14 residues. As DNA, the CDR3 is TGTGCCAGCAGCGACCACAGGGTTCCCTACGAGCAGTACTTC. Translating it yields CASSDHRVPYEQYF.

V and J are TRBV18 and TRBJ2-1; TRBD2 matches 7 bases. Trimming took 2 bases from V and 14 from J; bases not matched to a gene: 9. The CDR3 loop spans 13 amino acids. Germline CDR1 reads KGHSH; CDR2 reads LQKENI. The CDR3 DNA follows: TGTGCCAGCTCACCAGAGGCACTAGCGCGGGAGTTCTTC. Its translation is CASSPEALAREFF.

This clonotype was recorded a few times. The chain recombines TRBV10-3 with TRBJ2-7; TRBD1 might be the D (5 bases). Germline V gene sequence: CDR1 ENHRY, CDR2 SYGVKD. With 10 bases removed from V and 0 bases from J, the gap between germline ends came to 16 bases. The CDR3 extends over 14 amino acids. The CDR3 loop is CATLPGIFSYEQYF. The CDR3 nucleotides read TGTGCCACCTTACCAGGGATTTTCTCCTACGAGCAGTACTTC.

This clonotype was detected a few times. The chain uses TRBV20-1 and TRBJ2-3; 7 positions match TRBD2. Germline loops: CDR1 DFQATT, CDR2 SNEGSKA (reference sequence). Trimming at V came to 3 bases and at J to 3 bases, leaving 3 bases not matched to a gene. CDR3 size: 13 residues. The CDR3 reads CSASWRETDTQYF. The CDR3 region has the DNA TGCAGTGCTAGTTGGCGGGAGACAGATACGCAGTATTTT.

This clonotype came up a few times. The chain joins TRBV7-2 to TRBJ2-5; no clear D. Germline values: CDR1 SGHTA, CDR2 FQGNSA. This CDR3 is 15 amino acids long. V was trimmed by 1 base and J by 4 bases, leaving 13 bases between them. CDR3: CASSLGGFGRETQYF. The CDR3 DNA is TGTGCCAGCAGCTTAGGCGGTTTCGGTCGAGAGACCCAGTACTTC.

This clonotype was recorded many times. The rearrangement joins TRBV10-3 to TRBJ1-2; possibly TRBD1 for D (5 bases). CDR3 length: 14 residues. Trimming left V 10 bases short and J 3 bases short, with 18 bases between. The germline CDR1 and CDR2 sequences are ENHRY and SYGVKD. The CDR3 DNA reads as TGTGCCACCGAAAAAAGGGAGGGACACTATGGCTACACCTTC. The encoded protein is CATEKREGHYGYTF.

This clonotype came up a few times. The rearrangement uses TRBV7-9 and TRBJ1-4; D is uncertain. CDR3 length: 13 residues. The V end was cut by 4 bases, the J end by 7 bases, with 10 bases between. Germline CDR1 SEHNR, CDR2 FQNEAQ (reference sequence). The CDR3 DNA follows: TGTGCCAGCAGCTCGGAAGGAGGTGAAAAACTGTTTTTT. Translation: CASSSEGGEKLFF. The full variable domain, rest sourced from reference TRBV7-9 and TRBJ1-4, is DTGVSQNPRHKITKRGQNVTFRCDPISEHNRLYWYRQTLGQGPEFLTYFQNEAQLEKSRLLSDRFSAERPKGSFSTLEIQRTEQGDSAMYLCASSSEGGEKLFFGSGTQLSVL.

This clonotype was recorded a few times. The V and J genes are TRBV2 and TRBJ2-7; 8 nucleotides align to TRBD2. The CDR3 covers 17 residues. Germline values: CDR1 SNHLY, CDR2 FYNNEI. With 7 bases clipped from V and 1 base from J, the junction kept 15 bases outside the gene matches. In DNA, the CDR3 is TGTGCCAGCACCACCCGGGGGGGGCAGTTCCGTTCCTACGAGCAGTACGTC. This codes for CASTTRGGQFRSYEQYV.

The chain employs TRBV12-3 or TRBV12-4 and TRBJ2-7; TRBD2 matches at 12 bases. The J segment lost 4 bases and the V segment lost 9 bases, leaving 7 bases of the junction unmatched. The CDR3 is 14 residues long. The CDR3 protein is CASGLAGRAYEQYF. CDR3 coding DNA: TGTGCCAGTGGACTAGCGGGAAGAGCATACGAGCAGTACTTC.

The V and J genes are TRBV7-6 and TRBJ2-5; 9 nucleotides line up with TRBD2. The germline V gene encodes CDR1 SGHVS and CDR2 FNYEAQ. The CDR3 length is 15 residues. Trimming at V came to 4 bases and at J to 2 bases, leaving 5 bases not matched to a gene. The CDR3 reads CASSSAGGKQETQYF. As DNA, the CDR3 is TGTGCCAGCAGCTCAGCGGGGGGCAAACAAGAGACCCAGTACTTC.

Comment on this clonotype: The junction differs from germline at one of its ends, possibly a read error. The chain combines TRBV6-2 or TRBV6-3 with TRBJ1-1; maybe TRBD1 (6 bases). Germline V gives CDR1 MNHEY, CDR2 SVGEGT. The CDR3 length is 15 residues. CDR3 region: CASSSTGQLNTEVFF. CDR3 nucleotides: TGTGCCAGCAGTTCAACGGGACAACTGAACACTGAAGTTTTCTTT.

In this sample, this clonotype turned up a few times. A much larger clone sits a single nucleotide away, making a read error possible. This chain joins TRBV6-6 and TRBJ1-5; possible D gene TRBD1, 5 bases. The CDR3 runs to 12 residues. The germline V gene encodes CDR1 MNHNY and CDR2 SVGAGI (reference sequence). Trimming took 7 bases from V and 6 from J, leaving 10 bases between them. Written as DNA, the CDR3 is TGTGCCAGCACCTCGGGGGGTCAGCCCCAGCATTTT. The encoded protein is CASTSGGQPQHF.

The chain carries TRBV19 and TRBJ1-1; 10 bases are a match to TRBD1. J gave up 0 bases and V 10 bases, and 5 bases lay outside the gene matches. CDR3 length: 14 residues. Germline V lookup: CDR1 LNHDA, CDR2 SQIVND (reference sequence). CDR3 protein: CATTDRGMNTEAFF. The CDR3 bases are TGTGCCACCACGGACAGGGGGATGAACACTGAAGCTTTCTTT.

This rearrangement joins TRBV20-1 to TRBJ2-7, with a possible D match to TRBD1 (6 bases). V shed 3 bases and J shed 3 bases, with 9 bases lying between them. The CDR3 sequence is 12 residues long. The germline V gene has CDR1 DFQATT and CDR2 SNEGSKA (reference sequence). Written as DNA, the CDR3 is TGCAGTGCTAGGGACAGAAGCTACGAGCAGTACGTC. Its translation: CSARDRSYEQYV.